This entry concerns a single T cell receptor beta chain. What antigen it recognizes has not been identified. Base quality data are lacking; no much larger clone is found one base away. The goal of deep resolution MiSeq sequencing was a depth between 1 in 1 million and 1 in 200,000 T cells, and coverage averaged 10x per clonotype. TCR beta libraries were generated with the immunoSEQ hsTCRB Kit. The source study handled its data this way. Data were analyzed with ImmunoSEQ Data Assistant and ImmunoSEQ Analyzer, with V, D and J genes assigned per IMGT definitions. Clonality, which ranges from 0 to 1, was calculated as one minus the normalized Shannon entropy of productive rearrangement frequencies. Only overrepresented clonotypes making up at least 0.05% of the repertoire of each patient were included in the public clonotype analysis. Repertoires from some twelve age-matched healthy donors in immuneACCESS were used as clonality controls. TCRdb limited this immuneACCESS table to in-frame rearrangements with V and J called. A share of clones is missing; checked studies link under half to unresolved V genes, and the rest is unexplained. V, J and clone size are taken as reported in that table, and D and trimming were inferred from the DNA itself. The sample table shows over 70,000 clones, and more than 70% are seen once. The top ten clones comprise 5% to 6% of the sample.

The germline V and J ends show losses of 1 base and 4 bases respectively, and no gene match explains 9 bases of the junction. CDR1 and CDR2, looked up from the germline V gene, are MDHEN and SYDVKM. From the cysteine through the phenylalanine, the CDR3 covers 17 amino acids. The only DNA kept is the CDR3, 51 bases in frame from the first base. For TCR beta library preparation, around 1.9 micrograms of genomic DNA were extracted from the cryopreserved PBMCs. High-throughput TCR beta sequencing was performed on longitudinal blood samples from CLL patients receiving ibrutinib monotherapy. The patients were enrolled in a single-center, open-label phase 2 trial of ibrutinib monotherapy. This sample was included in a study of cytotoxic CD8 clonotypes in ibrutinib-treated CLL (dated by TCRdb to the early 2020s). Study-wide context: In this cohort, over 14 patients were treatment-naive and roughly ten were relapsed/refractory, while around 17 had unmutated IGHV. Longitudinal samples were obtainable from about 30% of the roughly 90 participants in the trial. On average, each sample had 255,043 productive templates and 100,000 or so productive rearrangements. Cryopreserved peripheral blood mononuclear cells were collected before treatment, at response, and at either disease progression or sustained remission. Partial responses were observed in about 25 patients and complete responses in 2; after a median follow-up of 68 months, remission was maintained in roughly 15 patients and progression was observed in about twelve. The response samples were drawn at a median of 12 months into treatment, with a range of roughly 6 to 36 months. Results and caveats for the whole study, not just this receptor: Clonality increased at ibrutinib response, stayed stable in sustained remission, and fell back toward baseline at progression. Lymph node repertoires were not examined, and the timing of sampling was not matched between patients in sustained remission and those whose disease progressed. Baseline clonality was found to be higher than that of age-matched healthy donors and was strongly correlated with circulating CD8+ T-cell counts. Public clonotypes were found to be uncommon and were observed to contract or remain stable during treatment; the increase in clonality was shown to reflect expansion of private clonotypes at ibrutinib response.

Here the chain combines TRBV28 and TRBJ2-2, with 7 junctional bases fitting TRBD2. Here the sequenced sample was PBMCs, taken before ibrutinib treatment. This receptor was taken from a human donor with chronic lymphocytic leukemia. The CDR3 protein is CASSLSNAGVVTGELFF. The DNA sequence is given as TGTGCCAGCAGTTTATCTAATGCGGGAGTTGTCACCGGGGAGCTGTTTTTT.